A single sample is the source of the 16 T cell receptor beta chains below, sequenced in a study of T cell responses to AZD1222 COVID-19 vaccine. Sequencing used immunoSEQ multiplex PCR; TCRdb keeps in-frame clones, though not all of them. The sample comprises 110,000 to 150,000 clones, approximately 92% of which are singletons, and approximately 1.5% rests with the top ten. The input for sequencing was peripheral blood, taken on day 0 of AZD1222 vaccination. These receptors all stem from an adult in good health.

CDR3 sequence: CASSQERGRGNYGYTF. The CDR3 nucleotides read TGCGCCAGCAGCCAAGAAAGGGGCAGGGGGAACTATGGCTACACCTTC. The chain combines TRBV4-1 with TRBJ1-2; 7 nucleotides align to TRBD1. Germline CDR1 and CDR2: MGHRA and YSYEKL. V gave up 0 bases and J gave up 2 bases; unmatched junction bases: 6. The CDR3 is 16 amino acids.

The chain couples TRBV7-9 to TRBJ2-5, with 9 bases identical to TRBD2. J gave up 4 bases and V 1 base, and 7 bases lay outside the gene matches. CDR1 is SEHNR and CDR2 is FQNEAQ in the germline V gene (reference sequence). The CDR3 length is 16 residues. The DNA for the CDR3 is TGTGCCAGCAGCTTAGGTAGCGGGGGTGCTAGAGAGACCCAGTACTTC. This encodes CASSLGSGGARETQYF. The full variable domain, with the rest looked up from reference TRBV7-9 and TRBJ2-5, is DTGVSQNPRHKITKRGQNVTFRCDPISEHNRLYWYRQTLGQGPEFLTYFQNEAQLEKSRLLSDRFSAERPKGSFSTLEIQRTEQGDSAMYLCASSLGSGGARETQYFGPGTRLLVL.

The CDR3 DNA sequence: TGTGCCAGCAGCAACTGTTTGAGCGAAAGCACAGATACGCAGTATTTT. Amino acids: CASSNCLSESTDTQYF. The V gene is TRBV21-1, the J gene TRBJ2-3; the D call TRBD2 from the table was never checked on the DNA. TRBV21-1 is a recognized pseudogene. The CDR3 has 16 amino acids.

V usage is TRBV3-1 (or the pseudogene TRBV3-2) and J usage is TRBJ1-2; D is unclear. Trimming shortened V by 4 bases and J by 8 bases, and 11 bases separated the two germline ends. The CDR3 has 12 amino acids. CDR1 is LGHDT, CDR2 YNNKEL, per germline (reference sequence). CDR3 DNA: TGTGCCAGCAGCCCAGGACCAGGAGGCTACACCTTC. This codes for CASSPGPGGYTF.

The sample holds many counts of this clone. The genes are TRBV5-4 and TRBJ1-2; D is possibly TRBD1 (5 bases). Germline CDR1 reads SGHNT; CDR2 reads YYREEE (reference sequence). This CDR3 comprises 13 residues. The ends were cut back, 5 bases at V and 4 bases at J, with 12 bases in the middle. CDR3 region: CASRLGGGYGYTF. CDR3 DNA: TGTGCCAGCAGACTGGGGGGGGGCTATGGCTACACCTTC.

The chain has TRBV7-6 and TRBJ1-1, with D maybe TRBD1 (5 bases). V was cut by 6 bases and J by 7 bases, with 15 bases left in between. Germline V CDR1 and CDR2: SGHVS, FNYEAQ. This CDR3 region has 13 residues. The CDR3 protein is CASRGYGGNEAFF. The CDR3, as DNA: TGTGCCAGCAGGGGTTACGGGGGAAATGAAGCTTTCTTT.

The chain couples TRBV4-2 to TRBJ2-6; D gene ambiguous. This CDR3 spans 14 amino acids. Germline lookup yields CDR1 LGHNA and CDR2 YNFKEQ. V dropped 6 bases and J dropped 2 bases, with 8 bases sitting between them. The CDR3 loop is CASRGRTGANVLTF. Here the CDR3 DNA reads TGTGCCAGCAGAGGAAGAACTGGGGCCAACGTCCTGACTTTC.

This rearrangement joins TRBV2 to TRBJ1-4, with D perhaps TRBD1 (5 bases). Germline-derived CDR1 and CDR2 are SNHLY and FYNNEI. The CDR3 spans 15 residues. The V gene lost 4 bases and the J gene lost 9 bases, with 18 bases spanning the gap. The CDR3 DNA sequence: TGTGCCAGCAGTGGTCTAGGGGCGGCGGGGAAAAAACTGTTTTTT. This sequence encodes CASSGLGAAGKKLFF.

This rearrangement joins TRBV29-1 to TRBJ2-7, with D maybe TRBD2 (5 bases). Trimming took 3 bases from V and 6 from J, leaving 15 bases between them. Germline V gene sequence: CDR1 SQVTM, CDR2 ANQGSEA. CDR3 length: 13 amino acids. The CDR3 here is CSVDEGRSGEQYF. As DNA, the CDR3 is TGCAGCGTTGATGAGGGCAGGTCGGGCGAGCAGTACTTC.

The J gene is TRBJ2-7, the V gene TRBV15; D call uncertain. Per the germline V gene, CDR1 is LNHNV and CDR2 is YYDKDF (reference sequence). This CDR3 contains 13 residues. V lost 2 bases to trimming and J lost 6 bases, with 11 bases between them. The CDR3 DNA reads TGTGCCACCAGCAGAACCACCTCGCCCGAGCAGTACTTC. It yields the protein CATSRTTSPEQYF.

V gene TRBV6-2 or TRBV6-3 combines with J gene TRBJ2-5; D is perhaps TRBD2 (6 bases). The CDR3 spans 16 residues. In germline, CDR1 is MNHEY, CDR2 SVGEGT. The V end lost 2 bases, the J end lost 2 bases, and 15 bases lay between the germline ends. The CDR3 loop is CASSYGGYSQQETQYF. CDR3 sequence (DNA): TGTGCCAGCAGTTACGGGGGGTACTCACAACAAGAGACCCAGTACTTC.

V and J are TRBV6-5 and TRBJ2-7; tentative D call: TRBD1 (5 bases). CDR1 is MNHEY, CDR2 SVGAGI, per germline. The V end was cut by 0 bases, the J end by 5 bases, with 14 bases between. The CDR3 runs 15 residues. CDR3 loop: CASSYSVPGFHEQYF. CDR3 in DNA: TGTGCCAGCAGTTACTCAGTACCAGGGTTCCACGAGCAGTACTTC.

The chain has TRBV10-3 and TRBJ2-7; TRBD2 aligns across 10 bases. This CDR3 is 14 amino acids long. Trimming cost V 2 bases and J 4 bases; bases outside gene matches: 2. Per the germline V gene, CDR1 is ENHRY and CDR2 is SYGVKD. CDR3 residues: CAISEAAGGYEQYF. The CDR3 nucleotides are TGTGCCATCAGTGAGGCAGCGGGAGGGTACGAGCAGTACTTC.

The chain employs TRBV2 and TRBJ2-2; weak D call: TRBD1 (6 bases). Germline values: CDR1 SNHLY, CDR2 FYNNEI. The V end was cut by 7 bases, the J end by 7 bases, with 19 bases between. The CDR3 loop spans 15 amino acids. Here the CDR3 reads CASIGDTLGHGELFF. The CDR3 DNA is TGTGCCAGCATAGGGGACACATTAGGGCACGGGGAGCTGTTTTTT.

This CDR3 reads CASSGSDTQYF. DNA of the CDR3: TGTGCCAGCAGCGGGTCAGATACGCAGTATTTT. The rearrangement links TRBV5-4 to TRBJ2-3; no clear D gene. V lost 4 bases and J 4 bases, leaving 4 bases between the germline ends. The germline gives CDR1 SGHNT, CDR2 YYREEE (reference sequence). The CDR3 has 11 residues.

Here the CDR3 DNA reads TGTGCCAGTAGTATGACCCCGGGAGGTTTTTATGGCTACACCTTC. Its translation: CASSMTPGGFYGYTF. The gene calls are TRBV19 and TRBJ1-2; D is uncertain. V was clipped by 3 bases and J by 5 bases, with 16 bases between them. This CDR3 comprises 15 residues. Germline V gene data show CDR1 as LNHDA and CDR2 as SQIVND (reference sequence).